Listed below are T cell receptor beta chains from one sample, sequenced in a study of T cell responses to AZD1222 COVID-19 vaccine. Assay: immunoSEQ multiplex PCR; the TCRdb copy retains only in-frame clones and omits some. The data show over 95,000 clones, roughly 90% seen once. The material was peripheral blood, obtained on day 0 of AZD1222 vaccination. Receptors were obtained from an adult in good health. Each CDR3 is given with its conserved first and last residue. The D gene is left open where the match is weak. The size of a clone is reported for some rows only, either as once, few or many, or as a class for expanded clones.

V gene	clone size	CDR3 length	J gene	D gene	CDR3 DNA	CDR3 protein
TRBV9	once	15	TRBJ2-3	.	TGTGCCAGCAGCGTAGGGTGGACTAGCACAGATACGCAGTATTTT	CASSVGWTSTDTQYF
TRBV3-1/TRBV3-2	.	16	TRBJ1-4	.	TGTGCCAGCAGCCAAGGGGGGCAGGTCGCCCAGGAAAAACTGTTTTTT	CASSQGGQVAQEKLFF
TRBV6-5	.	16	TRBJ1-2	TRBD1	TGTGCCAGCAGTTACCGACGCGCGACAGGGTACTATGGCTACACCTTC	CASSYRRATGYYGYTF
TRBV2	once	16	TRBJ2-2	.	TGTGCCAGCACCCCCAAGGGGGGTGGGAACACCGGGGAGCTGTTTTTT	CASTPKGGGNTGELFF
TRBV5-1	.	18	TRBJ1-4	TRBD1	TGCGCCAGCAGCTTGGCCCCGGTAGGGACAGGAACTAATGAAAAACTGTTTTTT	CASSLAPVGTGTNEKLFF
TRBV30	.	12	TRBJ1-5	.	TGTGCCTGGAGTGCTAGCAATCAGCCCCAGCATTTT	CAWSASNQPQHF
TRBV28	once	12	TRBJ1-2	.	TGTGCCAGCAGTTTACCCCCGGGAGGCAATTCCTTC	CASSLPPGGNSF
TRBV27	.	16	TRBJ2-3	TRBD1	TGTGCCAGCAGTTTATCTGGACAGGGGAGAGGAGATACGCAGTATTTT	CASSLSGQGRGDTQYF
TRBV3-1/TRBV3-2	.	17	TRBJ2-2	TRBD2	TGTGCCAGCAGCCAAGATCGCCTAGCGGGGGTAACCGGGGAGCTGTTTTTT	CASSQDRLAGVTGELFF
TRBV7-2	.	16	TRBJ2-3	TRBD1	TGTGCCAGCAGTCAAACAGGGGGAAGGTTGACAGATACGCAGTATTTT	CASSQTGGRLTDTQYF
TRBV7-9	.	16	TRBJ2-7	.	TGTGCCAGCAGCTTAGCGCGTACTGCGGGCCGGGACGAGCAGTACTTC	CASSLARTAGRDEQYF
TRBV30	.	13	TRBJ1-5	TRBD1	TGTGCCTGGAGTGCAGGGGGAACTCAGCCCCAGCATTTT	CAWSAGGTQPQHF
TRBV11-2	.	13	TRBJ1-2	.	TGTGCCAGCAGCTTAGCGGAAAACTATGGCTACACCTTC	CASSLAENYGYTF
TRBV4-2	.	16	TRBJ1-5	.	TGTGCCAGCAGCCAAGAAAAGGGCAGGGTCAATCAGCCCCAGCATTTT	CASSQEKGRVNQPQHF
TRBV9	.	14	TRBJ2-5	.	TGTGCCAGCAGCGTAGCTGCAGGGACTGAGACCCAGTACTTC	CASSVAAGTETQYF
TRBV7-2	.	16	TRBJ2-3	TRBD2	TGTGCCAGCAGCCAAGAAGCGGGGGGCGCCACAGATACGCAGTATTTT	CASSQEAGGATDTQYF
TRBV6-2/TRBV6-3	.	15	TRBJ2-7	.	TGTGCCAGCAGTTACTCTCCGACTAGTCTCCACGAGCAGTACTTC	CASSYSPTSLHEQYF
TRBV7-9	.	13	TRBJ1-1	.	TGTGCCAGCAGATCCGGGGCACCCCAAGGGGCTTTCTTT	CASRSGAPQGAFF
TRBV5-1	few	18	TRBJ2-3	TRBD2	TGCGCCAGCAGCTTGGCCCCAGCGGGGAGAACTAGCACAGATACGCAGTATTTT	CASSLAPAGRTSTDTQYF
TRBV18	.	15	TRBJ1-5	.	TGTGCCAGCTCCGACCACAGTGTGGGCAATCAGCCCCAGCATTTT	CASSDHSVGNQPQHF
TRBV28	.	16	TRBJ1-1	.	TGTGCCAGCAGTTTACTCAGTACAGGGATCAGGACTGAAGCTTTCTTT	CASSLLSTGIRTEAFF
TRBV19	.	15	TRBJ1-1	TRBD1	TGTGCCAGTAGTAGGGCGTACAGGGGATACACTGAAGCTTTCTTT	CASSRAYRGYTEAFF
TRBV5-1	.	15	TRBJ2-5	TRBD1	TGCGCCAGCAGCTTGGGACAGGGGGGCCGGGAGACCCAGTACTTC	CASSLGQGGRETQYF
TRBV3-1/TRBV3-2	few	15	TRBJ2-7	.	TGTGCCAGCAGCCCGGTTGGGGTTTGGTCCTACGAGCAGTACTTC	CASSPVGVWSYEQYF
TRBV18	.	15	TRBJ2-1	.	TGTGCCAGCTCACCGGATAACAGGGTTGGGAATGAGCAGTTCTTC	CASSPDNRVGNEQFF
TRBV5-1	.	13	TRBJ1-2	.	TGCGCCAGCAGCTTAGAGGGGACCCATCTCTACACCTTC	CASSLEGTHLYTF
TRBV15	once	15	TRBJ1-4	.	TGTGCCACCAGCAGAGATCGGAGCACTTCTGAAAAACTGTTTTTT	CATSRDRSTSEKLFF
TRBV7-4	.	15	TRBJ2-1	TRBD1	TGTGCCAGCAGCCAACAGACAGGGGGATGTACTGAGCAGTTCTTC	CASSQQTGGCTEQFF
TRBV4-3	.	14	TRBJ1-2	.	TGCGCCAGCAGCCAGCTAGGACAGAACTATGGCTACACCTTC	CASSQLGQNYGYTF
TRBV5-4	.	15	TRBJ2-7	.	TGTGCCAGCAGCTCGGGCGGCTCTTCGCGGGGCGAGCAGTACTTC	CASSSGGSSRGEQYF
TRBV7-9	.	13	TRBJ2-7	.	TGTGCCAGCAGTCACATGGACAGAAGGGCCCATTACTTC	CASSHMDRRAHYF
TRBV15	.	14	TRBJ2-7	TRBD1	TGTGCCACCAGCAGAGGGACAGGAACATACGAGCAGTACTTC	CATSRGTGTYEQYF
TRBV4-3	once	17	TRBJ1-4	.	TGCGCCAGCAGCCAAAGAACCCGAGGGGCAACTAATGAAAAACTGTTTTTT	CASSQRTRGATNEKLFF
TRBV6-5	.	14	TRBJ1-5	.	TGTGCCAGCAGTTACTCCGATCGGGGTCAGCCCCAGCATTTT	CASSYSDRGQPQHF
TRBV5-1	.	11	TRBJ2-7	.	TGCGCCAGCAGCTTAGAGGACGAGCAGTACTTC	CASSLEDEQYF
TRBV10-2	.	12	TRBJ2-7	TRBD1	TGCGCCAGCCGGGACAGTTCGGACGAGCAGTACTTC	CASRDSSDEQYF
TRBV7-8	.	13	TRBJ2-3	.	TGTGCCAGCAGCTTTGGCGGGACAGATACGCAGTATTTT	CASSFGGTDTQYF
TRBV5-6	.	17	TRBJ1-5	TRBD1	TGTGCCAGCAGCTTCCGTGTTGGGACAGGTGGAAATCAGCCCCAGCATTTT	CASSFRVGTGGNQPQHF
TRBV6-5	.	15	TRBJ2-3	.	TGTGCCAGCAGCTGGGGCGACAGGGAGGCAGATACGCAGTATTTT	CASSWGDREADTQYF
TRBV6-2/TRBV6-3	.	15	TRBJ2-1	.	TGTGCCAGCAGTTACGGGGGAAGCTCCTACAATGAGCAGTTCTTC	CASSYGGSSYNEQFF
TRBV6-2/TRBV6-3	.	14	TRBJ1-5	.	TGTGCCAGCAGTTTCGACGGAGGTGGTCAGCCCCAGCATTTT	CASSFDGGGQPQHF
TRBV7-9	.	16	TRBJ2-5	.	TGTGCCAGCAGCCCCGACGTAGGGGGATCCCAAGAGACCCAGTACTTC	CASSPDVGGSQETQYF
TRBV3-1/TRBV3-2	.	16	TRBJ1-4	.	TGTGCCAGCAGCCAAGCTGGGACATCAACTAATGAAAAACTGTTTTTT	CASSQAGTSTNEKLFF
TRBV6-6	.	15	TRBJ1-5	.	TGTGCCAGCATTGAATCACAGCCTAGCAATCAGCCCCAGCATTTT	CASIESQPSNQPQHF
TRBV7-9	.	16	TRBJ1-2	.	TGTGCCAGCAGCCGCCCTGGACAAGTCGCTAACTATGGCTACACCTTC	CASSRPGQVANYGYTF
TRBV6-5	.	14	TRBJ2-7	.	TGTGCCAGCAGTTACTCCTCACCCCCCATCGAGCAGTACTTC	CASSYSSPPIEQYF